This T cell receptor beta chain was documented in a study of blood T cell repertoires in COVID-19. Background on the study: Spain, Italy and the United States supplied samples that represented acute and convalescent COVID-19.

V shed 4 bases and J 4 bases; nucleotides not matched to a gene: 6. This CDR3 has 14 residues. The germline CDR1 and CDR2 sequences are MDHEN and SYDVKM. The Seattle site enrolled patients during active infection and followed them longitudinally. Authors' analysis steps: Reference gene primer amplification gave nucleated cell count estimates. Sequenced by immunoSEQ multiplex PCR; TCRdb stores in-frame clones only, minus some. V and J calls and clone size are given by that table; D and trimming were obtained from the DNA. The sample includes some 300,000 clones, around 87% seen only once; the top ten take around 0.98%.

This clonotype was obtained from a woman aged 40 to 50 with COVID-19, enrolled during active disease. Sequencing was performed on peripheral blood. The J gene is TRBJ1-2, the V gene TRBV28; the match to TRBD1 covers 7 bases. Here the CDR3 DNA reads TGTGCCAGCAGTTCCACAGGGGCGGGCTATGGCTACACCTTC. Its translation: CASSSTGAGYGYTF.